These T cell receptor beta chains were read from a single sample in a study of shared clonotypes between healthy human individuals. The method was immunoSEQ multiplex PCR; TCRdb's version includes in-frame clones alone and lacks a portion of them. The sample holds about 980,000 clones, approximately 80% seen once. The sample consisted of memory CD4+ T cells sorted from blood. The source of these receptors is a young man in good health. Both conserved end residues are part of each CDR3. A D gene is named only where the DNA matches it firmly. Rows may omit the clone size; those that give it use once, few, many or a size class.

size: few; length: 17; V: TRBV4-1; D: TRBD2; J: TRBJ2-2; CDR3: CASSPGGFTSNTGELFF; DNA: TGCGCCAGCAGCCCGGGGGGATTTACGTCGAACACCGGGGAGCTGTTTTTT
size: .; length: 14; V: TRBV28; D: TRBD1; J: TRBJ2-7; CDR3: CASSLTGGRDEQYF; DNA: TGTGCCAGCAGTTTGACAGGGGGTAGGGACGAGCAGTACTTC
size: .; length: 16; V: TRBV13; D: TRBD2; J: TRBJ2-3; CDR3: CASSRPGTSGTDTQYF; DNA: TGTGCCAGCAGCCGTCCCGGGACTAGCGGCACAGATACGCAGTATTTT
size: .; length: 13; V: TRBV2; D: .; J: TRBJ2-5; CDR3: CASSDLNRGAQYF; DNA: TGTGCCAGCAGTGACCTAAATCGTGGGGCCCAGTACTTC
size: .; length: 13; V: TRBV2; D: .; J: TRBJ2-2; CDR3: CASSVKGGGELFF; DNA: TGTGCCAGCAGTGTAAAGGGGGGCGGGGAGCTGTTTTTT
size: .; length: 15; V: TRBV15; D: .; J: TRBJ2-1; CDR3: CATSRDQARDNEQFF; DNA: TGTGCCACCAGCAGAGATCAGGCACGGGACAATGAGCAGTTCTTC
size: .; length: 15; V: TRBV19; D: .; J: TRBJ2-5; CDR3: CASSQDALGEETQYF; DNA: TGTGCCAGTAGTCAGGACGCCCTGGGGGAAGAGACCCAGTACTTC
size: .; length: 17; V: TRBV4-1; D: TRBD1; J: TRBJ1-5; CDR3: CASSQDGTANSNQPQHF; DNA: TGCGCCAGCAGCCAAGATGGGACAGCTAATAGCAATCAGCCCCAGCATTTT
size: few; length: 16; V: TRBV10-2; D: TRBD2; J: TRBJ2-7; CDR3: CASSELGLAVAYEQYF; DNA: TGCGCCAGCAGTGAGTTGGGACTAGCGGTCGCCTACGAGCAGTACTTC
size: .; length: 13; V: TRBV5-1; D: .; J: TRBJ1-2; CDR3: CASSLEDGYGYTF; DNA: TGCGCCAGCAGCTTAGAGGACGGCTATGGCTACACCTTC
size: .; length: 11; V: TRBV20-1; D: .; J: TRBJ2-1; CDR3: CSAASAPKQFF; DNA: TGCAGTGCTGCCTCAGCACCAAAGCAGTTCTTC
size: .; length: 12; V: TRBV30; D: TRBD1; J: TRBJ2-1; CDR3: CAWSGQGARQFF; DNA: TGTGCCTGGAGTGGACAGGGGGCGAGGCAGTTCTTC
size: .; length: 12; V: TRBV2; D: .; J: TRBJ2-4; CDR3: CASSNRGNIQYF; DNA: TGTGCCAGCAGTAATAGGGGCAACATTCAGTACTTC
size: .; length: 14; V: TRBV7-9; D: .; J: TRBJ1-6; CDR3: CASSLGQGHSPLHF; DNA: TGTGCCAGCAGCTTGGGGCAGGGACATTCACCCCTCCACTTT
size: .; length: 12; V: TRBV11-2; D: .; J: TRBJ2-1; CDR3: CASSLGTSEQFF; DNA: TGTGCCAGCAGCTTAGGGACCAGTGAGCAGTTCTTC
size: many; length: 16; V: TRBV11-2; D: TRBD2; J: TRBJ2-1; CDR3: CASTLAGGFSYNEQFF; DNA: TGTGCCAGCACCTTAGCGGGTGGTTTTTCCTACAATGAGCAGTTCTTC
size: once; length: 12; V: TRBV29-1; D: .; J: TRBJ2-1; CDR3: CSVRSGSYEQFF; DNA: TGCAGCGTCCGTTCCGGGAGCTATGAGCAGTTCTTC
size: few; length: 16; V: TRBV5-6; D: TRBD2; J: TRBJ2-3; CDR3: CASSPGGALSTDTQYF; DNA: TGTGCCAGCAGTCCCGGGGGGGCCCTGAGCACAGATACGCAGTATTTT
size: .; length: 14; V: TRBV9; D: TRBD2; J: TRBJ2-3; CDR3: CASSVASGKDTQYF; DNA: TGTGCCAGCAGCGTAGCTAGCGGGAAGGATACGCAGTATTTT
size: few; length: 12; V: TRBV6-5; D: .; J: TRBJ1-6; CDR3: CASSYSGSPLHF; DNA: TGTGCCAGCAGTTACTCAGGGTCACCCCTCCACTTT
size: .; length: 17; V: TRBV4-1; D: TRBD2; J: TRBJ2-3; CDR3: CASSQGALAGSTDTQYF; DNA: TGCGCCAGCAGCCAAGGGGCGCTAGCGGGGAGCACAGATACGCAGTATTTT
size: few; length: 13; V: TRBV29-1; D: .; J: TRBJ1-1; CDR3: CSVAGHTNTEAFF; DNA: TGCAGCGTTGCTGGACATACGAACACTGAAGCTTTCTTT
size: once; length: 11; V: TRBV30; D: .; J: TRBJ2-7; CDR3: CAWAGTYEQYF; DNA: TGTGCCTGGGCGGGGACTTACGAGCAGTACTTC
size: .; length: 13; V: TRBV30; D: TRBD2; J: TRBJ2-1; CDR3: CAWNRGGLREQFF; DNA: TGTGCCTGGAATCGGGGGGGCCTCAGAGAGCAGTTCTTC
size: .; length: 13; V: TRBV2; D: TRBD1; J: TRBJ2-5; CDR3: CASRQGPKETQYF; DNA: TGTGCCAGCCGACAGGGACCTAAAGAGACCCAGTACTTC
size: few; length: 13; V: TRBV6-5; D: .; J: TRBJ1-5; CDR3: CASSVPGSRAQHF; DNA: TGTGCCAGCAGTGTACCCGGGAGTCGGGCCCAGCATTTT
size: .; length: 14; V: TRBV10-3; D: TRBD2; J: TRBJ2-7; CDR3: CAISESGTSYEQYF; DNA: TGTGCCATCAGTGAGTCCGGGACTAGCTACGAGCAGTACTTC